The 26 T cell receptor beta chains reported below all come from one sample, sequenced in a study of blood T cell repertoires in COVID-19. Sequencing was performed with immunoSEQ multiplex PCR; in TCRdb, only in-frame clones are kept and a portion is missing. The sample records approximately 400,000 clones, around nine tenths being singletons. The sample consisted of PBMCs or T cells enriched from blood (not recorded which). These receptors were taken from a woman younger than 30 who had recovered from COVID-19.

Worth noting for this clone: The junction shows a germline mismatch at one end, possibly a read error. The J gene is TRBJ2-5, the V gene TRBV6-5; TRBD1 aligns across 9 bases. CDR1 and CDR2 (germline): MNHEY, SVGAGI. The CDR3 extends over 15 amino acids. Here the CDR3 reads CASTYTGQGQETQYF. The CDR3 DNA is TGTGCCAGCACTTACACGGGACAGGGACAAGAGACCCAGTACTTC.

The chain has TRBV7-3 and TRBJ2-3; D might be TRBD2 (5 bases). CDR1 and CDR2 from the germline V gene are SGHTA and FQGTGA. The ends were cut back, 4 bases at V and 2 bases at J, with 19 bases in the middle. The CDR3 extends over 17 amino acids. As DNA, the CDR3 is TGTGCCAGCAGCTCCTCTCTCGCGGGTGAGGCCACAGATACGCAGTATTTT. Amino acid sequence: CASSSSLAGEATDTQYF.

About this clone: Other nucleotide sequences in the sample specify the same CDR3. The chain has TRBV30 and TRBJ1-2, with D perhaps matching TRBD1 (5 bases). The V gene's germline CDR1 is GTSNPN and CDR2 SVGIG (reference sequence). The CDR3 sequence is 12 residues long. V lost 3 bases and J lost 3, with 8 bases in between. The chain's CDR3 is CAWSDRDYGYTF. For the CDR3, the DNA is TGTGCCTGGAGCGACAGAGACTATGGCTACACCTTC.

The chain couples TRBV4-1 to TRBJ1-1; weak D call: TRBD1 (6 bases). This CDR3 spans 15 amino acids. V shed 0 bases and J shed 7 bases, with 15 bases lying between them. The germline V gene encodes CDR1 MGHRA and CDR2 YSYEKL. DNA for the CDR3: TGCGCCAGCAGCCAAGATTCGGGGGGGCGCGTTGAAGCTTTCTTT. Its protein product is CASSQDSGGRVEAFF.

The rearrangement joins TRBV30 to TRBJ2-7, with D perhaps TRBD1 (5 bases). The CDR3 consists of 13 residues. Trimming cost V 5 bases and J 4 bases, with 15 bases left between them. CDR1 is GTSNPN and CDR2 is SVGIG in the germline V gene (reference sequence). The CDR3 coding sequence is TGTGCCTGGGACGCAGGGTTTGCATACGAGCAGTACTTC. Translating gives CAWDAGFAYEQYF.

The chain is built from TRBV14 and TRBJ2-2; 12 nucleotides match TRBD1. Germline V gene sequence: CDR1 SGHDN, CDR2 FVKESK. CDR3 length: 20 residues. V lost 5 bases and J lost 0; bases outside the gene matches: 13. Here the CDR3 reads CASSGQRGDRGPTNTGELFF. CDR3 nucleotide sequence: TGTGCCAGCAGCGGACAGCGGGGGGACAGGGGGCCCACGAACACCGGGGAGCTGTTTTTT.

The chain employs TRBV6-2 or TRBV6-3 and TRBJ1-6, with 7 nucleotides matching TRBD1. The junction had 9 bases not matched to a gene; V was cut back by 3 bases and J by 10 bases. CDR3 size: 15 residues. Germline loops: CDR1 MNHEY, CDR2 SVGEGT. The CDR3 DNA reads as TGTGCCAGCAGTTATTCTAGGGGGCGTGGGTCACCCCTCCACTTT. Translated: CASSYSRGRGSPLHF.

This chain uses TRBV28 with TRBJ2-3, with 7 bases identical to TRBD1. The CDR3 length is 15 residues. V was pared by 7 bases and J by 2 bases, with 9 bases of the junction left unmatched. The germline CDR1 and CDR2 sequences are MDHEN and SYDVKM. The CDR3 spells CASTAPDRYTDTQYF. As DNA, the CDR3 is TGTGCCAGCACAGCCCCGGACAGGTACACAGATACGCAGTATTTT.

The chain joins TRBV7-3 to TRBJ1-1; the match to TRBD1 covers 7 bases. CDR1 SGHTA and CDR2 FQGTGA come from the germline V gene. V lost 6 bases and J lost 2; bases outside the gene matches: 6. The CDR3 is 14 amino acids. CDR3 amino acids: CASSFGTANTEAFF. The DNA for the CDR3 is TGTGCCAGCAGTTTCGGGACAGCTAACACTGAAGCTTTCTTT.

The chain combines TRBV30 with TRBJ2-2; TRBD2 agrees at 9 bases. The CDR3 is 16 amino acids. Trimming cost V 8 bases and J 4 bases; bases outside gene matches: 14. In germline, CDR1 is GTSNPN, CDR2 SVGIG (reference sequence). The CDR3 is CAHLPGASGITGELFF. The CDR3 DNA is TGTGCCCACCTCCCTGGGGCTAGCGGGATCACCGGGGAGCTGTTTTTT. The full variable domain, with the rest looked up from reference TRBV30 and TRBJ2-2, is SQTIHQWPATLVQPVGSPLSLECTVEGTSNPNLYWYRQAAGRGLQLLFYSVGIGQISSEVPQNLSASRPQDRQFILSSKKLLLSDSGFYLCAHLPGASGITGELFFGEGSRLTVL.

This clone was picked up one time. Written as DNA, the CDR3 is TGTGCCAGCAGTGAACAGGGGATTGCCTACGAGCAGTACTTC. As protein: CASSEQGIAYEQYF. The V and J genes are TRBV6-1 and TRBJ2-7, with D maybe TRBD1 (6 bases). CDR3 length: 14 amino acids. V lost 2 bases and J lost 2, with 10 bases in between. Germline V gene data show CDR1 as MNHNS and CDR2 as SASEGT.

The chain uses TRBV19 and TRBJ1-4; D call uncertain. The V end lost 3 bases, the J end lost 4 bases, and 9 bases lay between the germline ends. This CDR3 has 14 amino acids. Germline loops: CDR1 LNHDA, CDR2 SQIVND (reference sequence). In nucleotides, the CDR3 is TGTGCCAGTAGTATGGAGGGATATAATGAAAAACTGTTTTTT. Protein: CASSMEGYNEKLFF. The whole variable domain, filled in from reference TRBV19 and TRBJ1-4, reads DGGITQSPKYLFRKEGQNVTLSCEQNLNHDAMYWYRQDPGQGLRLIYYSQIVNDFQKGDIAEGYSVSREKKESFPLTVTSAQKNPTAFYLCASSMEGYNEKLFFGSGTQLSVL.

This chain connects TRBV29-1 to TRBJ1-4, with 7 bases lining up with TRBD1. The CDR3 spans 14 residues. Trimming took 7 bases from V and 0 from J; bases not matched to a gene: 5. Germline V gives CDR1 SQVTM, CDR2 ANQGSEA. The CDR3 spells CSAGQAATNEKLFF. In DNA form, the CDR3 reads TGCAGCGCCGGACAGGCCGCAACTAATGAAAAACTGTTTTTT.

CDR3 coding DNA: TGTGCCTCTACACGGGGGATTGACACTGAAGCTTTCTTT. Its translation: CASTRGIDTEAFF. V is TRBV30 and J is TRBJ1-1; the D gene is possibly TRBD1 (5 bases). The ends were cut back, 7 bases at V and 3 bases at J, with 15 bases in the middle. This CDR3 spans 13 amino acids. Looked up from germline, CDR1 is GTSNPN and CDR2 is SVGIG (reference sequence).

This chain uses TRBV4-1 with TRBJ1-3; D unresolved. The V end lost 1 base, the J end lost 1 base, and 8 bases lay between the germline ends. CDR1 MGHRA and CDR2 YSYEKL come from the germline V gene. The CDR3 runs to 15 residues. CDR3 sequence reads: CASSQVAGSGNTIYF. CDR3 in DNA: TGCGCCAGCAGCCAAGTAGCGGGGTCTGGAAACACCATATATTTT.

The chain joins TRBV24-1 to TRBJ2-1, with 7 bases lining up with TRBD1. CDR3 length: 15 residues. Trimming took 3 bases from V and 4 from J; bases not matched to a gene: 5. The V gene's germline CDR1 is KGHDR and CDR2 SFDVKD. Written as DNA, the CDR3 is TGTGCCACCAGTGATAGGGGGACAGTATACAATGAGCAGTTCTTC. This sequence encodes CATSDRGTVYNEQFF.

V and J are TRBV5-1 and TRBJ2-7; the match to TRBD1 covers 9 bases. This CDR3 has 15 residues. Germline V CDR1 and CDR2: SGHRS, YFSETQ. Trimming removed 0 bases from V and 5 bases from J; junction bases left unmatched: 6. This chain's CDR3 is CASSLAGTGQDEQYF. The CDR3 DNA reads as TGCGCCAGCAGCTTGGCCGGGACAGGGCAGGACGAGCAGTACTTC.

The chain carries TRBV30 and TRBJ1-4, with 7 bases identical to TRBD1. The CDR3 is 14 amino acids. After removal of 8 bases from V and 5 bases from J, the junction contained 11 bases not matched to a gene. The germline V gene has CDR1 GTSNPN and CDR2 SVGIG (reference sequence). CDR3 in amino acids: CAQRQGPMNEKLFF. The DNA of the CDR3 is TGTGCCCAGCGACAGGGCCCGATGAATGAAAAACTGTTTTTT.

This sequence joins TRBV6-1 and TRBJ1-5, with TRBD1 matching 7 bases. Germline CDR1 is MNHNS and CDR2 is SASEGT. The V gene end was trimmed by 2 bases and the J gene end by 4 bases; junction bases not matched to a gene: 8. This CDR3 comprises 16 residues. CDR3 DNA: TGTGCCAGCAGTGAAAATAGGGGGCGAAGGAATCAGCCCCAGCATTTT. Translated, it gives CASSENRGRRNQPQHF.

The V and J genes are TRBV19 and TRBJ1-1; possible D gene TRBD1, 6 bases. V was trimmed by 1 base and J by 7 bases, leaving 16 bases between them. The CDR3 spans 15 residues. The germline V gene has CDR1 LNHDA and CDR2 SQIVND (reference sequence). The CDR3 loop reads CASSIGRGPRYEAFF. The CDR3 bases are TGTGCCAGTAGTATAGGGCGGGGGCCGAGATATGAAGCTTTCTTT. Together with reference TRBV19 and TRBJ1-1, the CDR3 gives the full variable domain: DGGITQSPKYLFRKEGQNVTLSCEQNLNHDAMYWYRQDPGQGLRLIYYSQIVNDFQKGDIAEGYSVSREKKESFPLTVTSAQKNPTAFYLCASSIGRGPRYEAFFGQGTRLTVV.

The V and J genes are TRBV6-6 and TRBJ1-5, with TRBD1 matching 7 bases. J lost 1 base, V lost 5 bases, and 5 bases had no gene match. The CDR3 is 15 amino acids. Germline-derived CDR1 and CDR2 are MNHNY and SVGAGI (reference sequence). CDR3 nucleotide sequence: TGTGCCAGCAGTCGCGAACAGGGGAGCAATCAGCCCCAGCATTTT. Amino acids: CASSREQGSNQPQHF.

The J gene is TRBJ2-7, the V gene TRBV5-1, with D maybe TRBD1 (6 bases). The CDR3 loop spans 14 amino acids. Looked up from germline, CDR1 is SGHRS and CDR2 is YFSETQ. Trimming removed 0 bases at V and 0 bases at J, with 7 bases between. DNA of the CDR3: TGCGCCAGCAGCTTGGAAGGGGGCTCCTACGAGCAGTACTTC. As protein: CASSLEGGSYEQYF.

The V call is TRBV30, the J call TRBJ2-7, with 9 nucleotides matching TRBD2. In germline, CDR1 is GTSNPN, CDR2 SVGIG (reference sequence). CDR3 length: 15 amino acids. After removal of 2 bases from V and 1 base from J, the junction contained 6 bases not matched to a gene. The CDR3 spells CAWSLASGVSYEQYF. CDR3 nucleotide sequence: TGTGCCTGGAGTTTGGCTAGCGGGGTGTCCTACGAGCAGTACTTC.

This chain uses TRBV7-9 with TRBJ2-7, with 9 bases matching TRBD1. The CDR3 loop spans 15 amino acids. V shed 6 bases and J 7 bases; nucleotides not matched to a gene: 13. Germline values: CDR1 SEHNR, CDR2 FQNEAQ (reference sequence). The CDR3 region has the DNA TGTGCCAGCAGTAGGGACGAGGACAGGGGATGGGAGCAGTACTTC. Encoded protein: CASSRDEDRGWEQYF.

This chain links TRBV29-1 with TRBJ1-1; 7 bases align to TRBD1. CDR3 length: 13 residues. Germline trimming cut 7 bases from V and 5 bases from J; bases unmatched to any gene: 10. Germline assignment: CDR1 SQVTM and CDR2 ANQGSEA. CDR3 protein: CSGRGQGGTEAFF. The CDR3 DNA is TGCAGCGGCAGGGGCCAGGGGGGAACTGAAGCTTTCTTT.

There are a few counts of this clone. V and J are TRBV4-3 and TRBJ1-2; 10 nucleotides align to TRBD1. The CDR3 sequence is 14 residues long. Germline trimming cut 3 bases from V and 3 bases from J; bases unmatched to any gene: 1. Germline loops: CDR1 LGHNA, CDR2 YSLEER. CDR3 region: CASSHGQGDYGYTF. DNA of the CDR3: TGCGCCAGCAGCCACGGACAGGGGGACTATGGCTACACCTTC.